One and the same sample provided the 2 T cell receptor beta chains below, sequenced in a study of read filtering for tumor transcriptome and immune sequencing. The library was built from about 400 ng RNA with molecular barcoded adaptors for alpha/delta and beta/gamma chains. Using its own MiXCR run on the reads, TCRdb lists one record per CDR3 protein. The sample lists tens of thousands of distinct CDR3 sequences, around 15% seen once, with about 70% in the top ten. What was sequenced was a population of CD138-negative cells sorted from bone marrow. The receptors derive from a donor at least 40 years old with multiple myeloma.

This clonotype was counted many times. V gene TRBV7-3 combines with J gene TRBJ2-5, with D hard to call. The CDR3 is made up of 14 amino acids. Trimming removed 5 bases at V and 4 bases at J, with 14 bases between. From germline, CDR1 is SGHTA and CDR2 FQGTGA. In DNA, the CDR3 is TGTGCCAGCAGCCCCTCTCCGGGTCGAGAGACCCAGTACTTC. It yields the protein CASSPSPGRETQYF.

This clonotype was counted many times. The genes are TRBV24-1 and TRBJ1-1; D might be TRBD1 (5 bases). V lost 9 bases to trimming and J lost 1 base, with 17 bases between them. CDR3 length: 15 amino acids. Germline V gene data show CDR1 as KGHDR and CDR2 as SFDVKD. CDR3 bases: TGTGCCACCCGGTCGTCGGGGCTAGGGAACACTGAAGCTTTCTTT. This sequence encodes CATRSSGLGNTEAFF.